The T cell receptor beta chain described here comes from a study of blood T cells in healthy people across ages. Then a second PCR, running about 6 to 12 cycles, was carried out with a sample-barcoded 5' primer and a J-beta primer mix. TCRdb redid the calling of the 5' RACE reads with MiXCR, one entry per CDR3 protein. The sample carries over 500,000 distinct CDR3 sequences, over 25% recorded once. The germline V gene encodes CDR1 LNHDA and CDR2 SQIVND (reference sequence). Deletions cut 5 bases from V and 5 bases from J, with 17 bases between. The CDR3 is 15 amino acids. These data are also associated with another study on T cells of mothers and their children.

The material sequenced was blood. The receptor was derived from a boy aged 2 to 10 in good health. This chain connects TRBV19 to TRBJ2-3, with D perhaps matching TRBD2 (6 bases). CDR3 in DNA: TGTGCCAGTAGTTCCTGGACTACCGACGGAGATACGCAGTATTTT. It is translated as CASSSWTTDGDTQYF.